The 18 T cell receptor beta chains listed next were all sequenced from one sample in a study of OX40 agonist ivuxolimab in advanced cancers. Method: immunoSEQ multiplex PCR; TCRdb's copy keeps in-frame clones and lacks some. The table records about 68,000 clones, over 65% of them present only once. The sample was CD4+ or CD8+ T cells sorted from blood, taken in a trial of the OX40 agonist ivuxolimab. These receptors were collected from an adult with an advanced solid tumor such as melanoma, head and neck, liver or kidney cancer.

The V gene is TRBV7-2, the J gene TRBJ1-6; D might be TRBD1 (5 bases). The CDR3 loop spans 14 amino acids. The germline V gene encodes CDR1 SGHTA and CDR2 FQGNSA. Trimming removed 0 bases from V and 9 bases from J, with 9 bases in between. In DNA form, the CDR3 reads TGTGCCAGCAGCTTAGCAGGGGTCGGTTCACCCCTCCACTTT. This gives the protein CASSLAGVGSPLHF.

CDR3 in amino acids: CASSGDSAEAFF. CDR3 sequence (DNA): TGTGCCAGCAGCGGTGACTCGGCTGAAGCTTTCTTT. V usage is TRBV6-1 and J usage is TRBJ1-1; D not certain. The CDR3 covers 12 residues. The germline V gene has CDR1 MNHNS and CDR2 SASEGT. V was shortened by 6 bases and J by 6 bases, with 11 bases between the two germline ends.

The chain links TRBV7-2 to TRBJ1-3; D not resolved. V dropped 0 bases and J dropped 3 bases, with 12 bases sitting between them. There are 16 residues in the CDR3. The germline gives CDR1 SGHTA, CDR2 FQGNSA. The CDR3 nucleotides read TGTGCCAGCAGCTTAGCGGGAGGTACCAATGGAAACACCATATATTTT. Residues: CASSLAGGTNGNTIYF.

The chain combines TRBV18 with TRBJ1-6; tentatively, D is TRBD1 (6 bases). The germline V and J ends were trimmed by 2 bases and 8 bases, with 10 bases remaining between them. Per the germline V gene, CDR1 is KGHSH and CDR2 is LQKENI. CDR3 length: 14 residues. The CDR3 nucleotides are TGTGCCAGCTCACCATCAGGGGCGGATTCACCCCTCCACTTT. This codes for CASSPSGADSPLHF. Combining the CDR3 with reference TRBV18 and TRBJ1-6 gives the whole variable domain NAGVMQNPRHLVRRRGQEARLRCSPMKGHSHVYWYRQLPEEGLKFMVYLQKENIIDESGMPKERFSAEFPKEGPSILRIQQVVRGDSAAYFCASSPSGADSPLHFGNGTRLTVT.

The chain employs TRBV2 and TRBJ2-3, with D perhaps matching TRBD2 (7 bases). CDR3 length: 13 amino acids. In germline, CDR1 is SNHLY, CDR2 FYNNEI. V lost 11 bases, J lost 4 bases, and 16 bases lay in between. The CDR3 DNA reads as TGTGCCCTAGAGGGGGGGTCGGCAGATACGCAGTATTTT. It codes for CALEGGSADTQYF. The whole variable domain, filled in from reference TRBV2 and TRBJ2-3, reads EPEVTQTPSHQVTQMGQEVILRCVPISNHLYFYWYRQILGQKVEFLVSFYNNEISEKSEIFDDQFSVERPDGSNFTLKIRSTKLEDSAMYFCALEGGSADTQYFGPGTRLTVL.

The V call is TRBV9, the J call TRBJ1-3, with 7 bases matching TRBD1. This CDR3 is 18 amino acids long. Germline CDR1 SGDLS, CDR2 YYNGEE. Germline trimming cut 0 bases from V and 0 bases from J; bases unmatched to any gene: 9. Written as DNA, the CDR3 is TGTGCCAGCAGCGTAGCTTTAGGGGGCCCTAGCTCTGGAAACACCATATATTTT. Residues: CASSVALGGPSSGNTIYF. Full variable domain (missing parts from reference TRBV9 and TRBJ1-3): DSGVTQTPKHLITATGQRVTLRCSPRSGDLSVYWYQQSLDQGLQFLIQYYNGEERAKGNILERFSAQQFPDLHSELNLSSLELGDSALYFCASSVALGGPSSGNTIYFGEGSWLTVV.

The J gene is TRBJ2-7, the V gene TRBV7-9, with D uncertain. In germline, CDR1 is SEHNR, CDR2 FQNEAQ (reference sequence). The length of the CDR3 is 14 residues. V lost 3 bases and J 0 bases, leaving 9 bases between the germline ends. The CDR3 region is CASSLTQNSYEQYF. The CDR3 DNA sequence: TGTGCCAGCAGCTTGACACAAAACTCCTACGAGCAGTACTTC.

The CDR3 region is CASSPIQISTDTQYF. The CDR3 region has the DNA TGTGCCAGCTCACCAATACAGATTAGCACAGATACGCAGTATTTT. The V and J genes are TRBV18 and TRBJ2-3; unclear D gene. The ends were cut back, 2 bases at V and 0 bases at J, with 9 bases in the middle. Germline CDR1 KGHSH, CDR2 LQKENI. CDR3 length: 15 amino acids.

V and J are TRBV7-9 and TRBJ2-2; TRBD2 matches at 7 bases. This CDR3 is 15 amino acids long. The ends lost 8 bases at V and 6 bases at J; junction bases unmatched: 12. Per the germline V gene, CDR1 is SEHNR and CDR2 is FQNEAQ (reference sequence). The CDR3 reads CASRPRTRRSGELFF. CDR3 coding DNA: TGTGCCAGCCGTCCAAGGACTAGGAGATCCGGGGAGCTGTTTTTT.

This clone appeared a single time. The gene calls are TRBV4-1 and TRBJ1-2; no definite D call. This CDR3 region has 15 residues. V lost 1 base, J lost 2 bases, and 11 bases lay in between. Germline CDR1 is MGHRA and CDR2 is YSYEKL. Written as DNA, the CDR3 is TGCGCCAGCAGCCAAGTGTTGGCCGGCAACTATGGCTACACCTTC. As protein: CASSQVLAGNYGYTF.

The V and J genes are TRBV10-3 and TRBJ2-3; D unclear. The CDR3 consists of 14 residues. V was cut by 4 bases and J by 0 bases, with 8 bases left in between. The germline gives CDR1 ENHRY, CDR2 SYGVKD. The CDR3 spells CAISVTDSTDTQYF. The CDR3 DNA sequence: TGTGCCATCAGTGTGACGGACAGCACAGATACGCAGTATTTT.

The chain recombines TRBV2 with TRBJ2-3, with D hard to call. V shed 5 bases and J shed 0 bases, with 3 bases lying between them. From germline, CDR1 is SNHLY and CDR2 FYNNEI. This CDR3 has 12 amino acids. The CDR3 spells CASSYSTDTQYF. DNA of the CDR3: TGTGCCAGCAGTTACAGCACAGATACGCAGTATTTT.

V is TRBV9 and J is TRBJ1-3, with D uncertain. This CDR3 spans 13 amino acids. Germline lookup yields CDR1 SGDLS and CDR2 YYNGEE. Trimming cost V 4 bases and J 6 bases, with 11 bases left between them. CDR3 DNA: TGTGCCAGCAGCTCCCACATCGAAAACACCATATATTTT. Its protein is CASSSHIENTIYF.

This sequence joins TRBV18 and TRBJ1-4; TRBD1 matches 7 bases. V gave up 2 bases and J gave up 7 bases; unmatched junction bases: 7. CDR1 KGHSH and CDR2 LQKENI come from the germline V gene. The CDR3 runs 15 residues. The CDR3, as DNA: TGTGCCAGCTCACCAATCGACAGGGCGGGTGAAAAACTGTTTTTT. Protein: CASSPIDRAGEKLFF. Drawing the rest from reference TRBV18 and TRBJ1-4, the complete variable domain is NAGVMQNPRHLVRRRGQEARLRCSPMKGHSHVYWYRQLPEEGLKFMVYLQKENIIDESGMPKERFSAEFPKEGPSILRIQQVVRGDSAAYFCASSPIDRAGEKLFFGSGTQLSVL.

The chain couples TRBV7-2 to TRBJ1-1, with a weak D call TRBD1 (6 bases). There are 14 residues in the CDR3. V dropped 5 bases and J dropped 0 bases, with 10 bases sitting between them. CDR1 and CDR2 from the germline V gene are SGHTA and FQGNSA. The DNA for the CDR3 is TGTGCCAGCAGCCCACAGGGATTGAACACTGAAGCTTTCTTT. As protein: CASSPQGLNTEAFF.

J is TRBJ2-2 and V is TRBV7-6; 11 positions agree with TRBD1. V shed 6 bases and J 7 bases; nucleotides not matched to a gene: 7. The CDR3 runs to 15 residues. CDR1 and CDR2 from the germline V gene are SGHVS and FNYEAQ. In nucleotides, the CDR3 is TGTGCCAGCAGTCTTGGGACAGGGGGGTACGGGGAGCTGTTTTTT. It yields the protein CASSLGTGGYGELFF.

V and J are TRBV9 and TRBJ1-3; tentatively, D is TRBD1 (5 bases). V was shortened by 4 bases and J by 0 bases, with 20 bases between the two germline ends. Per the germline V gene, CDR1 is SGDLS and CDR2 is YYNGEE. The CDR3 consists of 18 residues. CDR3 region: CASSPPPGHLGSGNTIYF. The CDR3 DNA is TGTGCCAGCAGCCCCCCTCCAGGGCACCTCGGCTCTGGAAACACCATATATTTT. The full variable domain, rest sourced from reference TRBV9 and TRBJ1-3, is DSGVTQTPKHLITATGQRVTLRCSPRSGDLSVYWYQQSLDQGLQFLIQYYNGEERAKGNILERFSAQQFPDLHSELNLSSLELGDSALYFCASSPPPGHLGSGNTIYFGEGSWLTVV.

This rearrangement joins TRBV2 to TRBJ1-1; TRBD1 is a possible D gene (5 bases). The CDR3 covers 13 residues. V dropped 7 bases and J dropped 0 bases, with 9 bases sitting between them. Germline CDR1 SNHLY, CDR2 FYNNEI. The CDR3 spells CASKQDMNTEAFF. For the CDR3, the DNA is TGTGCCAGCAAGCAGGACATGAACACTGAAGCTTTCTTT.